This T cell receptor beta chain was identified in a study of identical twins. Whole-study results and caveats: Low generation-probability sequences were in excess among twin-shared out-of-frame alpha sequences. Cord blood beta clonotypes that were abundant carried fewer insertions, and memory repertoires showed no such trend.

Turning to this clonotype: Its antigen is still unknown.

This CDR3 region has 14 residues. CDR1 is ENHRY and CDR2 is SYGVKD in the germline V gene. The J segment lost 3 bases and the V segment lost 6 bases, leaving 4 bases of the junction unmatched. Template switching added a universal primer site, and cDNA bore unique molecular identifiers. MiXCR, applied by TCRdb to the 5' RACE reads, yields one record per CDR3 protein. The top ten clones hold approximately 3.7% of a sample with roughly 250,000 distinct CDR3 sequences, around 6.6% of them seen once. These data were also filed under a second study, of yellow fever vaccine responses in identical twins. That work states: Reported findings indicate that twins' vaccine T cell responses seemed partially convergent, partially personalized.

This clonotype was obtained from a woman younger than 35 in good health. This sequence joins TRBV10-3 and TRBJ2-5, with 10 bases fitting TRBD1. The sequenced material came from memory (CD45RO+) T cells sorted from blood. The chain's CDR3 is CAIRGQGQKETQYF. The CDR3 nucleotides read TGTGCCATCAGGGGACAGGGGCAGAAAGAGACCCAGTACTTC.